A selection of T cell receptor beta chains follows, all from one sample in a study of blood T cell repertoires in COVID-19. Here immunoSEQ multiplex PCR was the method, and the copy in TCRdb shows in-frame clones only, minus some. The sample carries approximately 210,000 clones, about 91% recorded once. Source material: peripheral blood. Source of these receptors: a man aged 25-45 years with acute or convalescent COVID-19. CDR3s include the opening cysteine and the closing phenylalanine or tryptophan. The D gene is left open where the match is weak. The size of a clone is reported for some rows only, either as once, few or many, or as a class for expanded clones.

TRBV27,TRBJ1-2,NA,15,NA,TGTGCCAGCAGTTTGGTGGGGGGGCAGATCTATGGCTACACCTTC,CASSLVGGQIYGYTF
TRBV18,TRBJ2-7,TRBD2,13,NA,TGTGCCAGCTCACCGGGACTAGCCTACGAGCAGTACTTC,CASSPGLAYEQYF
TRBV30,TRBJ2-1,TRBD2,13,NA,TGTGCCTGGAACCCGGGAGGGCCCCATGAGCAGTTCTTC,CAWNPGGPHEQFF
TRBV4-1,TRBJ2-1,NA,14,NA,TGCGCCAGCAGCCAAGGCCTAGGAGGATATGAGCAGTTCTTC,CASSQGLGGYEQFF
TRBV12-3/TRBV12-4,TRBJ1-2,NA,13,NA,TGTGCCAGCAGTTTGTTGAGGAGCTATGGCTACACCTTC,CASSLLRSYGYTF
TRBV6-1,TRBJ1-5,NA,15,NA,TGTGCCAGCAGTGAAGCTATCACAGGGAGTCAGCCCCAGCATTTT,CASSEAITGSQPQHF
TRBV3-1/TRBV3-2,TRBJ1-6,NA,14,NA,TGTGCCAGCAGCCAAGATTACTATAATTCACCCCTCCACTTT,CASSQDYYNSPLHF
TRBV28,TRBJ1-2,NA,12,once,TGTGCCAGCACCGGACACGGCTATGGCTACACCTTC,CASTGHGYGYTF
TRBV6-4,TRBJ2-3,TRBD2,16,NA,TGTGCCAGCAGTGATGTGGCTAGCGGGGGCACAGATACGCAGTATTTT,CASSDVASGGTDTQYF
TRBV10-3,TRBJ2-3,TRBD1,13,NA,TGTGCCATCAGGCAGGGGGTTCCAGATACGCAGTATTTT,CAIRQGVPDTQYF
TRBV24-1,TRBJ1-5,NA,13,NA,TGTGCCACCAGTGATCAGGGCATGCAGCCCCAGCATTTT,CATSDQGMQPQHF
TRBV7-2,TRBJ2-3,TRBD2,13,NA,TGTGCCAGCAGCGTAAGACTAGCGGATACGCAGTATTTT,CASSVRLADTQYF
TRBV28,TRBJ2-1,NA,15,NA,TGTGCCACCCAAGTGGTGGCCACCACCTACAATGAGCAGTTCTTC,CATQVVATTYNEQFF
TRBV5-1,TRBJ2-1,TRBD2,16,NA,TGCGCCAGCAGCGCTCCCGAAGCGGGAGCCCCGCCCGAGCAGTTCTTC,CASSAPEAGAPPEQFF
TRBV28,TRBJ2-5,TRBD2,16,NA,TGTGCCAGCAGTTCCCCCGCGGGAGGGCCCCAAGTGACCCAGTACTTC,CASSSPAGGPQVTQYF
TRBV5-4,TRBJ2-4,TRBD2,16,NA,TGTGCCAGCAGCTTGTGGCTAGCGGGCCGAGGGAACATTCAGTACTTC,CASSLWLAGRGNIQYF
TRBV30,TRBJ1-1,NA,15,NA,TGTGCCTGGAGTATTGGGGTCGGGGTCGACACTGAAGCTTTCTTT,CAWSIGVGVDTEAFF
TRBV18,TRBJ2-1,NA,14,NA,TGTGCCAGCTCACCACCGGGGGCGCGTAATGAGCAGTTCTTC,CASSPPGARNEQFF
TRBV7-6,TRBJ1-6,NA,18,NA,TGTGCCAGCAGCTTAGACACCGGGACAAGTTACAGGATTTCACCCCTCCACTTT,CASSLDTGTSYRISPLHF
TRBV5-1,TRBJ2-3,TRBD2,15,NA,TGCGCCAGCAAGGCCCTAGCGGGAGTTTTAGATACGCAGTATTTT,CASKALAGVLDTQYF
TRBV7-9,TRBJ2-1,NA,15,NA,TGTGCCAGCAGCTCCAGTGGAGTGTCCTACAATGAGCAGTTCTTC,CASSSSGVSYNEQFF